This T cell receptor beta chain was retrieved from a study of shared clonotypes between healthy human individuals. Every donor, a Caucasian adult, lived in Nashville, Tennessee. Researchers partitioned CD4+ cells into CD45RA+ naive and CD45RA-negative memory subsets. The V gene lost 2 bases and the J gene lost 6 bases, with 8 bases spanning the gap. Germline values: CDR1 SGHTA, CDR2 FQGNSA. This CDR3 has 13 residues. In regard to this clone: Its cognate antigen is unknown.

Genomic DNA per cell subset filled all wells of several immunoSEQ plates. Method: immunoSEQ multiplex PCR; TCRdb's copy keeps in-frame clones and lacks some. The data hold about 1 million clones, with about 74% observed a single time. General study points: On the whole, naive subsets had larger estimated richness than memory subsets had.

Sequenced input: memory CD4+ T cells sorted from blood. As to subset: CD45RA-negative fraction. The rearrangement links TRBV7-2 to TRBJ1-5; tentative D call: TRBD1 (6 bases). This TCR derives from a man between 18 and 29 years old in good health. CDR3 DNA sequence: TGTGCCAGCAGCTTAACAGGGAGTCAGCCCCAGCATTTT. Amino acid sequence: CASSLTGSQPQHF.